This T cell receptor beta chain derives from a study of blood T cell repertoires in COVID-19 (dated by TCRdb to about 2020). Describing the broader study: Collaborator samples came from the United States, Italy and Spain and covered acute and convalescent phases of COVID-19. Deeply sampled blood TCRbeta repertoires from subjects exposed to, actively infected with, or recovered from COVID-19 were included in the dataset. Samples were obtained from the ongoing ImmuneRACE study (first 160 participants) and from roughly 1,300 subjects provided by 6 global collaborators. The repertoires were released in a freely available public database intended as a resource for research on the immune response to SARS-CoV-2. Sample metadata almost always included a de-identified subject ID, COVID-19 status, age in years and sex. Where HLA class I and class II types were available, the types were taken from metadata supplied by the sample provider, not from assay-based typing. The prospective study material was composed of cDNA or gDNA derived from T cells, B-cell-depleted T cells, or PBMCs.

One collaborating source in Seattle enrolled patients during active infection and followed them longitudinally through the course of disease. Each collaborating institution followed its own protocols to collect whole blood in K2EDTA tubes. Collaborator samples were shipped for TCRbeta analysis as frozen whole blood, isolated PBMCs, or DNA extracted from either sample type. TCRbeta CDR3 regions were amplified from genomic DNA using the immunoSEQ Assay, a bias-controlled multiplex PCR. On the study's bioinformatics: Within the assay, amplification of reference gene primers was used to estimate how many nucleated cells each sample contained. Sequence reads were collapsed and filtered to measure the absolute abundance of every unique TCRbeta CDR3 rearrangement. For each sample, productive Simpson clonality was calculated as the square root of Simpson's diversity index over productive rearrangements. In its TCRdb copy, this immuneACCESS table keeps in-frame sequences only and misses some clones. Where compared with another copy, unresolved V genes explain less than half of these, and the others have no known cause. V, J and clone size are taken as reported in that table, and D and trimming were inferred from the DNA itself. The sample yields about 89,000 clones; approximately 80% were counted once. The ten biggest clones cover about 6% of the sample.

On this clone: The antigen it recognizes is unknown. The record has no base qualities; no much larger clone is one base away.

Including cysteine and phenylalanine, the CDR3 has 15 amino acids. The DNA shown is the 45-base CDR3, in frame from base 1. Germline trimming amounts to 3 bases on V and 7 bases on J, with 9 as the count of junction bases outside the gene matches. The germline V gene encodes CDR1 SQVTM and CDR2 ANQGSEA. Here is what the overall study found, with its caveats: Clinical and demographic metadata were provided uncurated, with the amount varying by source and participant.

Input material: peripheral blood. This TCR was sampled from a man between 70 and 80 years old with COVID-19, enrolled during active disease. Rearrangement joined TRBV29-1 to TRBJ2-1, with 10 bases matching TRBD2. At the DNA level, the sequence is TGCAGCGTTGATGCCCCAGCGGGAGGGTCTAATGAGCAGTTCTTC. The resulting protein is CSVDAPAGGSNEQFF.